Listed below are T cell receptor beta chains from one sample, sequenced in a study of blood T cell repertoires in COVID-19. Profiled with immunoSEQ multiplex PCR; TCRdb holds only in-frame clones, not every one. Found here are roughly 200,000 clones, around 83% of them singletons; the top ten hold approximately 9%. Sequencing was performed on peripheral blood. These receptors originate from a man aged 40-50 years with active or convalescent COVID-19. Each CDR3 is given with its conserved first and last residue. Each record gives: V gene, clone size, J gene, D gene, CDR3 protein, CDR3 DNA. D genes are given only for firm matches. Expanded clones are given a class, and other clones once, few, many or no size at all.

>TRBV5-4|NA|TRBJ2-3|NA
CASSLGGATTDTQYF
TGTGCCAGCAGCTTGGGTGGGGCCACCACAGATACGCAGTATTTT
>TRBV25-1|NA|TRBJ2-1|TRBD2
CASRRSGGTYNEQFF
TGTGCCAGCAGACGAAGCGGGGGGACCTACAATGAGCAGTTCTTC
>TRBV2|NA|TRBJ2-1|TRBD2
CASSEAQLGTSGGAGYNEQFF
TGTGCCAGCAGTGAAGCTCAACTCGGGACTAGCGGGGGGGCCGGTTACAATGAGCAGTTCTTC
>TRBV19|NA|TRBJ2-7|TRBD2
CASSIGGSLSYEQYF
TGTGCCAGTAGTATAGGCGGGAGCCTTTCCTACGAGCAGTACTTC
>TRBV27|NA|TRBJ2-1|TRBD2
CASSASGRAHEQFF
TGTGCCAGCAGTGCTAGCGGGAGGGCCCATGAGCAGTTCTTC
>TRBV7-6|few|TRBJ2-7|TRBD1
CASSSRDRGYEQYF
TGTGCCAGCAGCTCCCGGGACAGGGGCTACGAGCAGTACTTC
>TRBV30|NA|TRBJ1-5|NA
CAWSVGQGSQPQHF
TGTGCCTGGAGTGTAGGGCAGGGGAGTCAGCCCCAGCATTTT
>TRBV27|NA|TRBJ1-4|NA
CASSFRSQNEKLFF
TGTGCCAGCAGTTTCAGGTCACAAAATGAAAAACTGTTTTTT
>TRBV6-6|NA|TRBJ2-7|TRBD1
CASSYRTGALEQYF
TGTGCCAGCAGTTACAGGACAGGGGCCCTCGAGCAGTACTTC
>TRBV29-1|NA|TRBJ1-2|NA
CSVERGGSYGYTF
TGCAGCGTTGAACGGGGGGGCAGTTATGGCTACACCTTC
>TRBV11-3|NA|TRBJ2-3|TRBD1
CASSTRTGASTDTQYF
TGTGCCAGCAGCACCCGGACAGGAGCTAGCACAGATACGCAGTATTTT
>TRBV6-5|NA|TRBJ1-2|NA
CASSQNNYGYTF
TGTGCCAGCAGTCAGAACAACTATGGCTACACCTTC
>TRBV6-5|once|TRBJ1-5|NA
CASSQDNNQPQHF
TGTGCCAGCTCACAGGACAACAATCAGCCCCAGCATTTT
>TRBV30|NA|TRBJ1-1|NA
CAWSVLRGSEAFF
TGTGCCTGGAGTGTACTCCGGGGTTCCGAAGCTTTCTTT
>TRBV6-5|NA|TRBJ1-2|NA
CASSYVANYGYTF
TGTGCCAGCAGTTATGTTGCGAACTATGGCTACACCTTC
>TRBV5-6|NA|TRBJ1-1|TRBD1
CASSSGQAVTEAFF
TGTGCCAGCAGCTCCGGACAGGCCGTCACTGAAGCTTTCTTT
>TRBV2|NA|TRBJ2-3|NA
CASRAQSGSSTDTQYF
TGTGCCAGCAGGGCTCAATCCGGGAGTAGCACAGATACGCAGTATTTT
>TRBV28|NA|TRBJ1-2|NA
CASSTAANYGYTF
TGTGCCAGCTCGACAGCAGCTAACTATGGCTACACCTTC
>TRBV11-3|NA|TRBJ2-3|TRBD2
CASSLESWGGTDTQYF
TGTGCCAGCAGCTTAGAGAGTTGGGGAGGGACAGATACGCAGTATTTT
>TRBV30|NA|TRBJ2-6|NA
CAWSVWGQGANVLTF
TGTGCCTGGAGTGTATGGGGACAAGGGGCCAACGTCCTGACTTTC
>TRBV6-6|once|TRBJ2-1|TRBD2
CASSHLAGGSYNEQFF
TGTGCCAGCAGTCATTTAGCGGGGGGGTCCTACAATGAGCAGTTCTTC
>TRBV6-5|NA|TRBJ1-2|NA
CASSLTANYGYTF
TGTGCCAGCAGCTTGACAGCTAACTATGGCTACACCTTC
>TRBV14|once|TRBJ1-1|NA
CASSQADYGGTEAFF
TGTGCCAGCAGCCAAGCGGATTACGGGGGAACTGAAGCTTTCTTT
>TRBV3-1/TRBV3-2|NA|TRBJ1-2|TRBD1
CASSQADRARYGYTF
TGTGCCAGCAGCCAAGCCGACAGGGCGCGGTATGGCTACACCTTC
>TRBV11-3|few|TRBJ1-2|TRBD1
CASASRQGAIYGYTF
TGTGCCAGCGCATCGCGACAGGGGGCTATTTATGGCTACACCTTC
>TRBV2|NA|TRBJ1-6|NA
CARMRGPGSPLHF
TGTGCCAGGATGCGGGGGCCCGGATCACCCCTCCACTTT
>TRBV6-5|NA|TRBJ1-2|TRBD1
CASSTGTGGGYGYTF
TGTGCCAGCAGTACCGGGACAGGGGGCGGATATGGCTACACCTTC
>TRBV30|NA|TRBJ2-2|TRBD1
CARSGQGGGELFF
TGTGCCCGAAGTGGACAGGGCGGCGGGGAGCTGTTTTTT
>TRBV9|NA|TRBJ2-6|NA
CASRSSGANVLTF
TGTGCCAGCAGGAGCTCTGGGGCCAACGTCCTGACTTTC
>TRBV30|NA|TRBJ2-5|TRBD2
CASVGLAGVGTQYF
TGTGCCTCCGTCGGACTAGCGGGAGTAGGTACCCAGTACTTC
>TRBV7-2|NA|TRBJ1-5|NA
CASSLAGGSQHF
TGTGCCAGCAGCTTAGCGGGGGGGTCCCAGCATTTT
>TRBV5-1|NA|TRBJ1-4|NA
CASSLGEGLNEKLFF
TGCGCCAGCAGCCTGGGAGAAGGACTTAATGAAAAACTGTTTTTT
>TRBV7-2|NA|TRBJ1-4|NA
CASSLDAGAVWGEKLFF
TGTGCCAGCAGCTTAGACGCAGGGGCGGTCTGGGGTGAAAAACTGTTTTTT